The rows below give T cell receptor beta chains drawn from one sample of a study of blood T cell repertoires in COVID-19. The method was immunoSEQ multiplex PCR; TCRdb's version includes in-frame clones alone and lacks a portion of them. In the table there are some 110,000 clones, over 65% of which are singletons. Sequencing was carried out using peripheral blood. The receptors shown here come from a man aged 55 to 69 with acute or convalescent COVID-19. The conserved cysteine and the conserved F or W are not part of the CDR3 here.

TRBJ2-5 TRBV7-2 ASSLKGGETQY
TRBJ1-2 TRBV9 ASSVAAGGVYGYT
TRBJ2-7 TRBV2 ATVRGYEQY
TRBJ1-1 TRBV7-9 ASSSSNTEAF
TRBJ1-6 TRBV5-4 ASSLEAGVNSPLH
TRBJ1-4 TRBV30 AWSPGTNNEKLF
TRBJ1-1 TRBV5-1 ASSYRSNTEAF
TRBJ2-7 TRBV10-3 AISGVAGGKPDLSKYEQY
TRBJ2-5 TRBV5-4 ASSGEWETQY
TRBJ2-2 TRBV19 ASLGLAASTGELF
TRBJ1-2 TRBV7-2 ASSLDRHYGYT
TRBJ1-1 TRBV11-2 ASSSRGLGLTEAF
TRBJ2-7 TRBV14 ASSQDGPYEQY
TRBJ2-1 TRBV11-2 ASSLLDGRTYNEQF
TRBJ2-1 TRBV24-1 ATEGLGTSRSYNEQF
TRBJ2-1 TRBV3-1/TRBV3-2 ASSRMIGSYNEQF
TRBJ1-5 TRBV7-8 ASSLFVGTGGNQPQH
TRBJ1-2 TRBV9 ASRRGTEDGYT
TRBJ2-1 TRBV10-3 AISETSGSYNEQF
TRBJ2-7 TRBV4-1 ASSEYTGTGLYEQY
TRBJ1-6 TRBV5-1 ASSLAPRSPLH